The 28 T cell receptor beta chains listed next were all sequenced from one sample in a study of graft-versus-host responses after intestinal transplantation. Their recognized antigens are unknown. Sequenced by immunoSEQ multiplex PCR; TCRdb stores in-frame clones only, minus some. In the table there are under 65,000 clones, almost 95% of which are singletons. The sample was unstimulated CD4+ T cells sorted from spleen or lymph node cells, taken before transplant. The source is a human donor who was the organ donor for an intestinal transplant.

The chain links TRBV7-9 to TRBJ2-1, with TRBD2 as a possible D gene (5 bases). Germline CDR1 is SEHNR and CDR2 is FQNEAQ (reference sequence). This CDR3 comprises 13 residues. Trimming pared 3 bases from V and 11 bases from J, leaving 14 bases between. CDR3 region: CASSLEDPAKQFF. CDR3 sequence (DNA): TGTGCCAGCAGCTTGGAGGACCCGGCCAAGCAGTTCTTC.

The rearrangement joins TRBV7-9 to TRBJ2-1, with TRBD2 as a possible D gene (5 bases). CDR1 is SEHNR and CDR2 is FQNEAQ in the germline V gene (reference sequence). The CDR3 loop spans 15 amino acids. V lost 1 base, J lost 0 bases, and 7 bases lay in between. In DNA, the CDR3 is TGTGCCAGCAGCTTAGGGGCGGGCTCCTACAATGAGCAGTTCTTC. As protein: CASSLGAGSYNEQFF.

Regarding this clone: The junction and the germline gene differ at one end; a read error may be behind it. This sequence joins TRBV9 and TRBJ2-2; D is perhaps TRBD2 (6 bases). Germline-derived CDR1 and CDR2 are SGDLS and YYNGEE. The CDR3 spans 15 residues. The CDR3 DNA is TGTGCCAGCAGCCCTCTTGGGGGAGACACCGGGGGGCTGTTTTTT. This codes for CASSPLGGDTGGLFF.

The V gene is TRBV9, the J gene TRBJ2-1; TRBD2 agrees at 12 bases. Germline loops: CDR1 SGDLS, CDR2 YYNGEE. The CDR3 totals 15 residues. Trimming removed 4 bases from V and 9 bases from J; junction bases left unmatched: 8. CDR3 loop: CASSPTSGGPIEQFF. The CDR3 region has the DNA TGTGCCAGCAGCCCTACTAGCGGGGGGCCAATTGAGCAGTTCTTC.

This chain links TRBV27 with TRBJ1-1, with a weak D call TRBD1 (5 bases). Germline lookup yields CDR1 MNHEY and CDR2 SMNVEV (reference sequence). Between the trimmed V and J ends, which lost 7 bases and 3 bases, there was a span of 12 bases. This CDR3 has 13 residues. Here the CDR3 reads CASTGRGDTEAFF. The CDR3 DNA reads as TGTGCCAGCACTGGACGAGGGGACACTGAAGCTTTCTTT.

This chain joins TRBV5-4 and TRBJ2-3; D unresolved. Germline CDR1 reads SGHNT; CDR2 reads YYREEE (reference sequence). This CDR3 region has 15 residues. Deletions cut 0 bases from V and 1 base from J, with 9 bases between. CDR3 protein: CASSLVRQGTDTQYF. CDR3 nucleotides: TGTGCCAGCAGCTTGGTTCGGCAGGGCACAGATACGCAGTATTTT.

The chain joins TRBV4-3 to TRBJ2-5; 10 bases map to TRBD2. CDR3 length equals 18 residues. V was clipped by 0 bases and J by 4 bases; unmatched bases: 11. Germline V gene data show CDR1 as LGHNA and CDR2 as YSLEER. The CDR3 nucleotides are TGCGCCAGCAGCCAAGATCGACCAGCGGGGGGGCCTCTAGAGACCCAGTACTTC. Its translation is CASSQDRPAGGPLETQYF.

The chain's CDR3 is CASTFDRPTDTQYF. The CDR3, as DNA: TGTGCCAGCACCTTCGACAGGCCCACAGATACGCAGTATTTT. This sequence joins TRBV2 and TRBJ2-3, with D maybe TRBD1 (6 bases). Trimming took off 7 bases at V and 2 bases at J, with 13 bases between the two ends. The CDR3 loop spans 14 amino acids. Germline CDR1 reads SNHLY; CDR2 reads FYNNEI.

This sequence joins TRBV5-4 and TRBJ2-1; 10 bases are shared with TRBD2. This CDR3 is built from 16 residues. Per germline, CDR1 SGHNT and CDR2 YYREEE (reference sequence). With V trimmed by 2 bases and J by 2 bases, 4 bases remained unmatched. In nucleotides, the CDR3 is TGTGCCAGCAGCTTACCTAGCGGGGGCCCCTACAATGAGCAGTTCTTC. Amino acids: CASSLPSGGPYNEQFF.

CDR3 protein: CASSLLGQQFQETQYF. In DNA, the CDR3 is TGTGCCAGCAGCTTACTTGGACAGCAGTTCCAAGAGACCCAGTACTTC. This sequence joins TRBV7-9 and TRBJ2-5, with a weak D call TRBD1 (6 bases). The germline gives CDR1 SEHNR, CDR2 FQNEAQ (reference sequence). Trimming pared 2 bases from V and 1 base from J, leaving 14 bases between. The CDR3 covers 16 residues.

This clone was counted a single time. The chain has TRBV9 and TRBJ2-7, with D maybe TRBD1 (7 bases). Trimming cost V 4 bases and J 2 bases, with 19 bases left between them. The CDR3 extends over 16 amino acids. Per germline, CDR1 SGDLS and CDR2 YYNGEE. This chain's CDR3 is CASSPRGDRVPYEQYF. In DNA form, the CDR3 reads TGTGCCAGCAGCCCCAGGGGGGACCGAGTCCCCTACGAGCAGTACTTC.

CDR3 sequence: CASRTTPVYGYTF. The CDR3 DNA is TGTGCCAGCAGAACTACACCAGTCTATGGCTACACCTTC. The chain employs TRBV6-1 and TRBJ1-2, with D unclear. The CDR3 extends over 13 amino acids. V was pared by 6 bases and J by 4 bases, with 12 bases between. In germline, CDR1 is MNHNS, CDR2 SASEGT.

The chain has TRBV30 and TRBJ2-2; 7 positions agree with TRBD1. This CDR3 comprises 11 residues. V lost 3 bases to trimming and J lost 13 bases; unmatched junction nucleotides: 5. Per germline, CDR1 GTSNPN and CDR2 SVGIG (reference sequence). Here the CDR3 DNA reads TGTGCCTGGAGCAGACAGGGTGGGCTGTTTTTT. Its translation is CAWSRQGGLFF.

The genes are TRBV6-5 and TRBJ2-7; 9 bases fit TRBD1. The CDR3 has 15 amino acids. The V gene's germline CDR1 is MNHEY and CDR2 SVGAGI. Trimming took 6 bases from V and 2 from J; bases not matched to a gene: 8. Here the CDR3 reads CASSLLQGAPYEQYF. The CDR3 coding sequence is TGTGCCAGCAGCTTATTACAGGGGGCACCCTACGAGCAGTACTTC.

The chain combines TRBV7-2 with TRBJ2-5, with D possibly matching TRBD2 (6 bases). Germline V gene sequence: CDR1 SGHTA, CDR2 FQGNSA. Trimming shortened V by 4 bases and J by 5 bases, and 14 bases separated the two germline ends. The CDR3 has 14 residues. Here the CDR3 DNA reads TGTGCCAGCAGCTCCGGGACTTATCTGGAGACCCAGTACTTC. As protein: CASSSGTYLETQYF.

The chain uses TRBV4-2 and TRBJ2-1; TRBD2 might be the D (6 bases). Trimming removed 1 base from V and 2 bases from J, with 9 bases in between. CDR3 length: 15 residues. Looked up from germline, CDR1 is LGHNA and CDR2 is YNFKEQ. CDR3 DNA: TGTGCCAGCAGCCAAGTCGGGGGTACCTACAATGAGCAGTTCTTC. Translation: CASSQVGGTYNEQFF.

The V call is TRBV18, the J call TRBJ2-7; 9 bases match TRBD2. CDR1 is KGHSH, CDR2 LQKENI, per germline. The V and J ends lost 3 bases and 3 bases, in that order; junction bases with no gene match: 0. There are 13 residues in the CDR3. CDR3 amino acids: CASSPRGGYEQYF. The CDR3 DNA is TGTGCCAGCTCACCGCGGGGGGGCTACGAGCAGTACTTC.

V and J are TRBV7-2 and TRBJ2-7; TRBD2 agrees at 11 bases. The ends lost 5 bases at V and 4 bases at J; junction bases unmatched: 19. CDR3 size: 19 residues. Looked up from germline, CDR1 is SGHTA and CDR2 is FQGNSA. The CDR3 is CASSVVGSGLAEGRYEQYF. As DNA, the CDR3 is TGTGCCAGCAGCGTAGTAGGTTCGGGACTAGCGGAGGGGCGTTACGAGCAGTACTTC.

The chain couples TRBV7-2 to TRBJ2-7; 9 nucleotides line up with TRBD2. The CDR3 has 15 residues. The germline V gene encodes CDR1 SGHTA and CDR2 FQGNSA. Losses at the gene ends were 5 bases for V and 5 bases for J; bases not matched to a gene: 10. The CDR3 nucleotides are TGTGCCAGCAGCCCCCGCGGGGGGGGGCAGAACGAGCAGTACTTC. As protein: CASSPRGGGQNEQYF.

The CDR3, as DNA: TGTGCCAGCAGCTCGGGACTCAAGAGGACTGAAGCTTTCTTT. This translates into CASSSGLKRTEAFF. The chain carries TRBV7-2 and TRBJ1-1, with D tentatively TRBD1 (5 bases). The CDR3 consists of 14 residues. Trimming removed 4 bases from V and 5 bases from J, with 14 bases in between. The V gene's germline CDR1 is SGHTA and CDR2 FQGNSA. Based on the CDR3 plus reference TRBV7-2 and TRBJ1-1, the full variable domain is GAGVSQSPSNKVTEKGKDVELRCDPISGHTALYWYRQSLGQGLEFLIYFQGNSAPDKSGLPSDRFSAERTGGSVSTLTIQRTQQEDSAVYLCASSSGLKRTEAFFGQGTRLTVV.

The V and J genes are TRBV18 and TRBJ1-2; a weak D match, TRBD1 (5 bases). The V end was cut by 3 bases, the J end by 10 bases, with 15 bases between. The germline gives CDR1 KGHSH, CDR2 LQKENI. The CDR3 is made up of 13 amino acids. CDR3 DNA sequence: TGTGCCAGCTCACCCGTCTCCCGGGACCTCTACACCTTC. It encodes CASSPVSRDLYTF.

The gene calls are TRBV6-5 and TRBJ2-7, with TRBD2 matching 9 bases. Trimming removed 4 bases from V and 4 bases from J; junction bases left unmatched: 8. This CDR3 is built from 15 residues. Germline V gives CDR1 MNHEY, CDR2 SVGAGI. The chain's CDR3 is CASSSPASGVYEQYF. The CDR3 DNA reads as TGTGCCAGCAGTTCTCCTGCTAGCGGGGTTTACGAGCAGTACTTC.

The rearrangement joins TRBV19 to TRBJ2-5; 11 bases are shared with TRBD2. Per the germline V gene, CDR1 is LNHDA and CDR2 is SQIVND (reference sequence). The V gene end was trimmed by 5 bases and the J gene end by 5 bases; junction bases not matched to a gene: 4. The CDR3 is 14 residues long. CDR3 in amino acids: CASSRTSGGETQYF. DNA for the CDR3: TGTGCCAGTAGTCGAACTAGCGGGGGTGAGACCCAGTACTTC.

This clone was recorded once. V gene TRBV25-1 combines with J gene TRBJ1-1, with D unresolved. The CDR3 has 13 amino acids. CDR1 and CDR2 (germline): MGHDK, SYGVNS. V lost 6 bases and J lost 1, with 9 bases in between. CDR3 DNA sequence: TGTGCCAGCAGCTTCAACAGGAACACTGAAGCTTTCTTT. Translating it yields CASSFNRNTEAFF.

This clone came up a few times. The rearrangement joins TRBV30 to TRBJ2-7; 9 positions agree with TRBD1. The CDR3 spans 13 residues. The germline CDR1 and CDR2 sequences are GTSNPN and SVGIG (reference sequence). V trimming: 5 bases; J trimming: 2 bases; junction bases outside the gene matches: 4. The CDR3 bases are TGTGCCTGGCGACAGGGGGTGGCCTACGAGCAGTACTTC. Its translation is CAWRQGVAYEQYF.

This clone showed up just once. The chain couples TRBV6-6 to TRBJ1-1, with TRBD1 identical over 11 bases. Trimming removed 6 bases from V and 6 bases from J; junction bases left unmatched: 6. Germline CDR1 and CDR2: MNHNY and SVGAGI (reference sequence). The CDR3 spans 14 residues. CDR3 coding DNA: TGTGCCAGCAGCTTCGGGACAGGGGGTCCTGAAGCTTTCTTT. Its protein is CASSFGTGGPEAFF.

This clone was seen a single time. J is TRBJ2-1 and V is TRBV18; no definite D call. This CDR3 contains 16 residues. In germline, CDR1 is KGHSH, CDR2 LQKENI. V was trimmed by 8 bases and J by 7 bases, leaving 24 bases between them. The CDR3 region is CASRQISNPFGNEQFF. CDR3 coding DNA: TGTGCCAGCCGACAAATATCGAATCCCTTCGGGAATGAGCAGTTCTTC.

V and J are TRBV7-9 and TRBJ1-2; 9 positions match TRBD1. J lost 2 bases, V lost 2 bases, and 0 bases had no gene match. Germline loops: CDR1 SEHNR, CDR2 FQNEAQ (reference sequence). The CDR3 is 14 residues long. The CDR3 DNA follows: TGTGCCAGCAGCTTAACAGGGGGCAACTATGGCTACACCTTC. Translating it yields CASSLTGGNYGYTF.